These 14 T cell receptor beta chains were sequenced from one sample in a study of technical replicates of blood from four donors. Measured with immunoSEQ multiplex PCR; TCRdb has only the in-frame clones, and not every one. The sample has about 72,000 clones, around 95% seen once; the top ten hold 0.24%. Sequenced: T cells isolated from PBMCs. The source is a human donor in good health.

The chain employs TRBV5-6 and TRBJ1-5; perhaps TRBD1 as D (5 bases). Trimming removed 4 bases at V and 7 bases at J, with 12 bases between. The germline CDR1 and CDR2 sequences are SGHDT and YYEEEE. The CDR3 sequence is 13 residues long. CDR3 sequence reads: CASSHRQGQPQHF. The DNA of the CDR3 is TGTGCCAGCAGCCACCGTCAGGGACAGCCCCAGCATTTT.

The DNA of the CDR3 is TGTGCCTGGCCCCAGGCCAACCCGGATCTGTTTATTAGCACAGATACGCAGTATTTT. Residues: CAWPQANPDLFISTDTQYF. This chain uses TRBV30 with TRBJ2-3; D call uncertain. The CDR3 runs to 19 residues. The germline CDR1 and CDR2 sequences are GTSNPN and SVGIG (reference sequence). Trimming removed 5 bases from V and 0 bases from J, with 27 bases in between.

The genes are TRBV7-8 and TRBJ1-1; possible D gene TRBD1, 6 bases. Germline V gives CDR1 SGHVS, CDR2 FQNEAQ. V was pared by 6 bases and J by 5 bases, with 22 bases between. This CDR3 is built from 16 residues. The CDR3 DNA sequence: TGTGCCAGCAGGAAGGGGTACACCCGAAGGGGGACTGAAGCTTTCTTT. Amino acid sequence: CASRKGYTRRGTEAFF.

This clone was counted once. The chain links TRBV5-1 to TRBJ1-1, with D maybe TRBD1 (6 bases). From germline, CDR1 is SGHRS and CDR2 YFSETQ. The V end lost 4 bases, the J end lost 5 bases, and 18 bases lay between the germline ends. CDR3 length equals 15 residues. The CDR3: CASSRLIQGRTEAFF. CDR3 DNA: TGCGCCAGCAGCCGATTGATACAGGGTAGGACTGAAGCTTTCTTT.

The rearrangement joins TRBV27 to TRBJ1-2; perhaps TRBD1 as D (5 bases). The CDR3 totals 12 residues. V was pared by 6 bases and J by 5 bases, with 10 bases between. CDR1 is MNHEY and CDR2 is SMNVEV in the germline V gene (reference sequence). The CDR3 DNA reads as TGTGCCAGCAGCCCCGGGGGGTATGGCTACACCTTC. It encodes CASSPGGYGYTF.

The V call is TRBV4-2, the J call TRBJ2-1; 11 positions match TRBD2. The germline V gene has CDR1 LGHNA and CDR2 YNFKEQ. J was trimmed by 9 bases and V by 4 bases; bases with no gene match: 17. The CDR3 consists of 18 residues. As DNA, the CDR3 is TGTGCCAGCAGCCTTCTCCCTAGCGGGGGGCAGGGGGCAACTGAGCAGTTCTTC. As protein: CASSLLPSGGQGATEQFF.

In its sample, this clone was seen a few times. The chain employs TRBV4-2 and TRBJ2-5, with D possibly being TRBD2 (6 bases). The CDR3 spans 16 residues. V lost 3 bases, J lost 1 base, and 15 bases lay in between. The germline CDR1 and CDR2 sequences are LGHNA and YNFKEQ. The CDR3, as DNA: TGTGCCAGCAGCCAGTACACTAGCAGCTTCCAAGAGACCCAGTACTTC. It specifies CASSQYTSSFQETQYF.

The rearrangement joins TRBV5-6 to TRBJ1-2; the match to TRBD1 covers 8 bases. The CDR3 is 16 residues long. Germline V gives CDR1 SGHDT, CDR2 YYEEEE. V shed 0 bases and J 5 bases; nucleotides not matched to a gene: 9. The CDR3 nucleotides read TGTGCCAGCAGCTTGGTTGGGGACAGGAGACCTTATGGCTACACCTTC. Its translation is CASSLVGDRRPYGYTF.

The V and J genes are TRBV11-2 and TRBJ2-3; 8 bases match TRBD2. The CDR3 runs 16 residues. Looked up from germline, CDR1 is SGHAT and CDR2 is FQNNGV. V lost 5 bases to trimming and J lost 2 bases; unmatched junction nucleotides: 9. The CDR3 protein is CASSRFGRGATDTQYF. In DNA, the CDR3 is TGTGCCAGCAGCCGATTCGGGCGGGGGGCCACAGATACGCAGTATTTT. Based on the CDR3 plus reference TRBV11-2 and TRBJ2-3, the full variable domain is EAGVAQSPRYKIIEKRQSVAFWCNPISGHATLYWYQQILGQGPKLLIQFQNNGVVDDSQLPKDRFSAERLKGVDSTLKIQPAKLEDSAVYLCASSRFGRGATDTQYFGPGTRLTVL.

V is TRBV7-8 and J is TRBJ1-4; D gene ambiguous. CDR1 is SGHVS and CDR2 is FQNEAQ in the germline V gene. V gave up 2 bases and J gave up 0 bases, with 4 bases separating them. The CDR3 spans 14 residues. CDR3 in amino acids: CASSLLATNEKLFF. In nucleotides, the CDR3 is TGTGCCAGCAGCTTATTAGCAACTAATGAAAAACTGTTTTTT.

CDR3 loop: CASSFDGTNYGYTF. The DNA for the CDR3 is TGTGCCAGCAGCTTCGACGGGACTAACTATGGCTACACCTTC. The rearrangement joins TRBV11-1 to TRBJ1-2, with D uncertain. Looked up from germline, CDR1 is SGHAT and CDR2 is FQDESV (reference sequence). The length of the CDR3 is 14 residues. Trimming removed 3 bases from V and 0 bases from J, with 8 bases in between.

V is TRBV18 and J is TRBJ1-1, with TRBD1 as a possible D gene (5 bases). Germline V gene data show CDR1 as KGHSH and CDR2 as LQKENI. This CDR3 region has 15 residues. Trimming pared 3 bases from V and 5 bases from J, leaving 16 bases between. CDR3 region: CASSPPRAKGTEAFF. For the CDR3, the DNA is TGTGCCAGCTCACCCCCCAGGGCGAAGGGTACTGAAGCTTTCTTT.

The CDR3 reads CASSPAGSFDNQPQHF. The CDR3 nucleotides are TGTGCCAGCAGCCCAGCGGGATCGTTTGACAATCAGCCCCAGCATTTT. The chain is built from TRBV11-2 and TRBJ1-5; D not certain. V lost 5 bases to trimming and J lost 3 bases, with 17 bases between them. The CDR3 covers 16 residues. Germline V lookup: CDR1 SGHAT, CDR2 FQNNGV.

The gene calls are TRBV14 and TRBJ2-2; a possible D gene is TRBD2 (5 bases). This CDR3 has 16 amino acids. CDR1 SGHDN and CDR2 FVKESK come from the germline V gene. Trimming removed 4 bases at V and 5 bases at J, with 17 bases between. The CDR3: CASSPRGERWTGELFF. The CDR3 DNA sequence: TGTGCCAGCAGCCCCCGGGGTGAGAGGTGGACCGGGGAGCTGTTTTTT.